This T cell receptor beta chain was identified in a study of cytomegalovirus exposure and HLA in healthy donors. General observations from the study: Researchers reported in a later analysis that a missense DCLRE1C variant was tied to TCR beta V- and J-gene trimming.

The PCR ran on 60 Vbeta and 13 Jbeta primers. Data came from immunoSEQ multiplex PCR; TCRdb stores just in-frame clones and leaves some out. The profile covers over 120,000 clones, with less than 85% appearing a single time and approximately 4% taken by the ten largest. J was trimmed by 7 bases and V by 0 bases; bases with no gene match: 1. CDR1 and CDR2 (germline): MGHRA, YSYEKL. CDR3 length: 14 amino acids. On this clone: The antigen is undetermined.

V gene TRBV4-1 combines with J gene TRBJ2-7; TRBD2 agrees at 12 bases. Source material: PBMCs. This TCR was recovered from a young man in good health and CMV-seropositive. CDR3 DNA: TGCGCCAGCAGCCAAGACCTAGCGGGAGGGGAGCAGTACTTC. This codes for CASSQDLAGGEQYF.